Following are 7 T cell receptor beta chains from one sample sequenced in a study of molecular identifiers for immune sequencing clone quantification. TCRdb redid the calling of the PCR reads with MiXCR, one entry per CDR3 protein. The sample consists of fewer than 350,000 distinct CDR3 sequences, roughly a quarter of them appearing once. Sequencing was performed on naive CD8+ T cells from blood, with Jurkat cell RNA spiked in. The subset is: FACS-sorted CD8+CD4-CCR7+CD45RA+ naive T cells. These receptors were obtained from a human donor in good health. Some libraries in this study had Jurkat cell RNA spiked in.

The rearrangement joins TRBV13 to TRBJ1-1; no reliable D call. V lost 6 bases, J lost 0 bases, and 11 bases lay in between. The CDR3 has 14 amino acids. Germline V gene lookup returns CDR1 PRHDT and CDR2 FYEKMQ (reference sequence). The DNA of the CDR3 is TGTGCCAGCAGGACCGGGGTCATGAACACTGAAGCTTTCTTT. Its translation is CASRTGVMNTEAFF.

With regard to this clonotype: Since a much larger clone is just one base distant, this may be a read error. DNA for the CDR3: TGCGCCAGCGGCTTTGAGGGAAGCTCCTACAATGAGCAGTTCTTC. Its protein product is CASGFEGSSYNEQFF. This chain joins TRBV5-1 and TRBJ2-1, with D tentatively TRBD2 (5 bases). The CDR3 runs 15 residues. Germline-derived CDR1 and CDR2 are SGHRS and YFSETQ.

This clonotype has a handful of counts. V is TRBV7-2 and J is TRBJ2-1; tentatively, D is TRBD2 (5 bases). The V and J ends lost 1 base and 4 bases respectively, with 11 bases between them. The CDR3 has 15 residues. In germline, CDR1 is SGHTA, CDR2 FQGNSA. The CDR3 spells CASSLDPGEYNEQFF. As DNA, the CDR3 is TGTGCCAGCAGCTTAGATCCCGGGGAGTACAATGAGCAGTTCTTC.

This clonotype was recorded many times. For the CDR3, the DNA is TGTGCCAGCAGACCAGCTCAGAATGAAGCTTTCTTT. Protein: CASRPAQNEAFF. The V and J genes are TRBV6-6 and TRBJ1-1; D remains unclear. V was trimmed by 6 bases and J by 7 bases, leaving 12 bases between them. The CDR3 totals 12 residues. CDR1 and CDR2 (germline): MNHNY, SVGAGI (reference sequence).

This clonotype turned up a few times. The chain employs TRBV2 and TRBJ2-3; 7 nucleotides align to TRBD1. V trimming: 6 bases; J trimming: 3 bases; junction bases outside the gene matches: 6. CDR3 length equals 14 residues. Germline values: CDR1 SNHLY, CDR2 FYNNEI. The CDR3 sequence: CASRVTGVTDTQYF. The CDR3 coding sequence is TGTGCCAGCAGGGTAACAGGGGTTACAGATACGCAGTATTTT.

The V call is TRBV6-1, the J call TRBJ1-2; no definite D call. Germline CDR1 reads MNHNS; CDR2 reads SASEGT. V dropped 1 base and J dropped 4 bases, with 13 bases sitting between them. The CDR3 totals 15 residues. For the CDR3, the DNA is TGTGCCAGCAGTGAAGTTGGCAGTCCTACCTATGGCTACACCTTC. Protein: CASSEVGSPTYGYTF.

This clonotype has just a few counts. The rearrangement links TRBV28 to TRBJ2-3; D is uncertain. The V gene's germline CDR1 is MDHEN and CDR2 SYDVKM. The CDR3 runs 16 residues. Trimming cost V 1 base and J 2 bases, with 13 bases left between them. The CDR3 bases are TGTGCCAGCAGTTTATTTCCTAGATCTATCACAGATACGCAGTATTTT. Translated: CASSLFPRSITDTQYF.